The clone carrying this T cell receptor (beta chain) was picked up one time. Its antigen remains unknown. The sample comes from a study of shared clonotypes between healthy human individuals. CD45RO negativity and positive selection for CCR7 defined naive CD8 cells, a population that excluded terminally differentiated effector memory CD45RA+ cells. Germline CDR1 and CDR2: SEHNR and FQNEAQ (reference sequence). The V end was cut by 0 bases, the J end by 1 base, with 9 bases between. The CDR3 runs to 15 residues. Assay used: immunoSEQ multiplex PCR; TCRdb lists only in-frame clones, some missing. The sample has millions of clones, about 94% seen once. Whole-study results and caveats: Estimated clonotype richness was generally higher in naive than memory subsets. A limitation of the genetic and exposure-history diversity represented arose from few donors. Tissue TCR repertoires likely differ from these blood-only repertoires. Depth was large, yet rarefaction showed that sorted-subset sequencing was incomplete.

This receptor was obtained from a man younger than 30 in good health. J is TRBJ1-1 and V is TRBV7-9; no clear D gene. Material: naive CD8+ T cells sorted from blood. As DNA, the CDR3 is TGTGCCAGCAGCTTAGCCGAGGGAGAGAACACTGAAGCTTTCTTT. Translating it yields CASSLAEGENTEAFF.